This T cell receptor beta chain was observed in a study of T cells in Graves' hyperthyroidism and ophthalmopathy (dated by TCRdb to between 2018 and 2021). Background for the entire study: Peripheral blood samples were taken at the time of initial diagnosis, prior to any treatment. The study also compared thyroid tissue and blood T-cell repertoires from a handful of Graves' hyperthyroidism patients. The roughly 90 discovery patients were divided at random into training and test sets in a 7:3 ratio. TCR Vbeta CDR3 sequencing of fewer than 150 peripheral blood samples (about 45 ophthalmopathy, roughly 74 hyperthyroidism and some 17 progressor patients) is reported in the paper. To identify distinguishing TCR V-J signatures, a discovery cohort of 100 or so patients was used, comprising 43 with Graves' ophthalmopathy and 55 to 65 with stable Graves' hyperthyroidism. Following sampling, methimazole starting at 30 mg daily was given to hyperthyroidism patients, and high-dose intravenous methylprednisolone was given to ophthalmopathy patients. Prospective prediction of ophthalmopathy was tested in an independent validation cohort consisting of roughly 19 hyperthyroidism patients and more than 15 patients who later progressed to ophthalmopathy.

TCR beta CDR3 regions were amplified from RNA transcripts. A first-round RT-PCR of the TCR CDR3 used the HTBI primer set with the Qiagen OneStep RT-PCR kit. Libraries were constructed in a second round of multiplex PCR, after which size selection and purification were carried out. Libraries were sequenced paired-end with 100 bp reads on an Illumina HiSeq2000. Concerning the study's data processing: SOAPnuke was used to process the raw data, throwing out any read that contained adapters or uncalled bases, had a mean Phred below 15, or lacked an exact constant-primer or identifier match. High-quality paired reads were merged using COPE v1.2.5, and each unique nucleotide sequence was defined as a clonotype. MiTCR v1.1 was used to align the clonotypes against IMGT TRBV, TRBD and TRBJ reference segments. The analysis included only V-J combinations with a frequency above 0.0001, which together covered 98% to 99.2% of the repertoires. A TCS score was defined as the ratio of F50 (clonal expansion) to E x V (chaos), with BLOSUM62-based TCRdist applied between CDR3 peptides within each V-J. Welch's t-statistics and random forest reduced 500 to 550 V-J features to 10 to 15, which were used in a naive Bayes classifier (R e1071). Clones were called with MiXCR by TCRdb after fastp trimmed the public reads at Q25, and only in-frame beta chains were retained. Duplicate CDR3 protein sequences are folded into a single record with the most common DNA and genes. V and J calls and clone size were set by TCRdb, not the authors. Present in this sample are 250,000 to 300,000 distinct CDR3 sequences, roughly 18% of which were seen just once. Under 45% of the sample is in the top ten clones.

The paper as a whole reports these results and caveats: Sample size was not statistically predetermined, and investigators were not blinded to group allocation. In validation, the model predicted progression to ophthalmopathy with approximately 71% sensitivity and 72.22% specificity, a median of 6.5 months before onset. Most expanded thyroid clonotypes (frequency above 0.001) were also detected in blood, a finding suggesting that blood repertoires may reflect thyroid immune responses. A model built on a 13 V-J signature distinguished ophthalmopathy from stable hyperthyroidism, reaching about 88% sensitivity and about 81% specificity in cross-validation and 80%/75% in testing.

Ophthalmopathy patients had moderately to severely active disease, Clinical Activity Score of at least 3, NOSPECS grade of at least 4, and duration under 3 months. Exclusion was applied to patients with uncontrolled infections, other autoimmune diseases, pregnancy or lactation. Diagnoses were based on clinical symptoms, serum thyroxine and TRAb, thyroid ultrasound and orbital computed tomography. Ficoll-Paque density gradient centrifugation was used to isolate PBMCs from 10 ml of fresh peripheral blood. Total RNA was extracted with Trizol reagent, and quality was checked on an Agilent 2100 Bioanalyzer. V is trimmed back by 3 bases and J by 7 bases, and the junction contains 6 bases that no gene match accounts for. From its cysteine to its phenylalanine, the CDR3 spans 14 amino acids. The read is trimmed to its CDR3 DNA, 42 bases read in frame from base 1. Reading the germline V gene (reference sequence) gives CDR1 DFQATT and CDR2 SNEGSKA.

Comment on this clonotype: Its antigen is unknown. Nothing much larger sits one base from this clone, and base qualities are not available.

This sequence was found in a man in his fifties with Graves' ophthalmopathy. Material for sequencing was blood. Recombination connected TRBV20-1 to TRBJ2-2; 9 junctional bases match TRBD2. The CDR3 amino acid sequence is: CSASRLAVGGELFF. The base sequence is TGCAGTGCTAGTAGACTAGCGGTAGGCGGGGAGCTGTTTTTT.